The present entry profiles one T cell receptor (beta chain) with its context. Its antigen specificity is not known. No much larger clone exists at a distance of one base, and base qualities are not known. Patients with a history of autoimmune disease or receiving systemic immunosuppression were excluded from the trial. Peripheral blood for TCR sequencing was drawn from every dose cohort at baseline, at cycle 4 day 1 and at cycle 7 day 1. Samples were obtained from an open-label, multicenter, first-in-human phase I dose-escalation trial of ivuxolimab. Adults with locally advanced or metastatic melanoma, renal cell, hepatocellular, or head and neck squamous cell carcinoma were enrolled in the trial. CD4+ and CD8+ T cells were sorted separately from peripheral blood before TCR sequencing. For sequencing of the TCRbeta CDR3 region, genomic DNA was extracted from the sorted cells. The immunoSEQ Assay was used to sequence the TCRbeta CDR3 regions. The clones in this table, taken by TCRdb from immuneACCESS, are in-frame only. Not every clone is retained; where verified, under half of the shortfall comes from an unresolved V gene, and the cause of the rest is unknown. The sample table shows about 64,000 clones, and 91% are seen once. About 0.46% of the sample comes from the top ten.

The record originates from a study of OX40 agonist ivuxolimab in advanced cancers. Regarding the research as a whole: Ivuxolimab, which targeted the costimulatory receptor OX40 (CD134), was an agonistic, fully human IgG2 monoclonal antibody. Intravenous ivuxolimab was administered to patients every 2 weeks at six dose levels: 0.01, 0.1, 0.3, 1.5, 3 and 10 mg/kg. Peripheral TCRbeta sequencing was intended to test whether TCR sequence diversity was altered and clonal T-cell expansion was caused by ivuxolimab. In the dose-escalation cohort, 82.7% of patients were male, and the mean age was approximately 60 years, with a range of about 23 to 85. The paper describes the monotherapy dose-escalation part (N of about 47 patients) of the phase I trial of ivuxolimab. Prior anti-PD-1, anti-PD-L1 or anti-CTLA-4 therapy was permitted, and checkpoint inhibitors had been received by about 37% of dose-escalation patients. Three dose-escalation patients achieved partial responses, one with hepatocellular carcinoma and two with cutaneous melanoma. Of the 50 or so patients in dose escalation, 19 had hepatocellular carcinoma, some 15 had melanoma, 9 had renal cell carcinoma and 9 had head and neck cancer. General findings and caveats noted by the study authors: Low levels of normalized T-cell clonal expansion were also seen in some patients who did not respond. Clonal expansion of both CD4+ and CD8+ blood T cells was observed from baseline to week 6 at doses 0.1 to 3.0 mg/kg. After ivuxolimab, expanded clones were on average more numerous among CD8+ T cells than among CD4+ T cells. The antigen specificity of the clonally expanded peripheral T cells was not determined. Partial responders in the 0.1-3.0 mg/kg groups had among the lowest normalized peripheral clonal expansion, especially among CD8+ T cells.

V has 3 bases trimmed and J has 5 bases trimmed; junction bases matching no gene number 6. In the germline V gene, CDR1 corresponds to MNHEY and CDR2 to SVGAGI. Including cysteine and phenylalanine, the CDR3 has 15 amino acids. Of the read, only the CDR3 DNA is kept; its 45 bases are in frame from base 1. The sample in question was CD4+ or CD8+ T cells sorted from blood, obtained in a trial of the OX40 agonist ivuxolimab. The sequence was obtained from an adult with an advanced solid tumor such as melanoma, head and neck, liver or kidney cancer. Recombination linked TRBV6-5 to TRBJ2-5; TRBD2 fits 10 bases in the junction. The CDR3 here reads CASSYAAGGVETQYF. The nucleotide sequence reads as follows: TGTGCCAGCAGTTATGCAGCGGGAGGGGTGGAGACCCAGTACTTC.